This record covers a single T cell receptor (beta chain). These data originate in a study of technical replicates of blood from a few donors. Germline CDR1 and CDR2: SGHTS and YDEGEE. V was cut by 4 bases and J by 10 bases, with 18 bases left in between. This CDR3 spans 14 amino acids. Method: immunoSEQ multiplex PCR; TCRdb's copy keeps in-frame clones and lacks some. The repertoire consists of 74,000 or so clones, with about 93% occurring once and the leading ten covering 0.3% to 0.5%. What was sequenced was T cells isolated from PBMCs. The sequence derives from a human donor in good health. The rearrangement joins TRBV5-8 to TRBJ2-1; the D gene is possibly TRBD2 (5 bases). In DNA form, the CDR3 reads TGTGCCAGCAGCCGCCCAACTAGTTTACGGGAGCAGTTCTTC. Translating it yields CASSRPTSLREQFF. Filled out from reference TRBV5-8 and TRBJ2-1, the complete variable domain reads EAGVTQSPTHLIKTRGQQATLRCSPISGHTSVYWYQQALGLGLQFLLWYDEGEERNRGNFPPRFSGRQFPNYSSELNVNALELEDSALYLCASSRPTSLREQFFGPGTRLTVL.